A single sample gave rise to the 14 T cell receptor beta chains below, sequenced in a study of CD8+ T cells in alopecia areata. cDNA reverse transcribed from extracted RNA served as the sequencing template. Only in-frame clones appear in the TCRdb table, and some are missing; sequencing was by immunoSEQ multiplex PCR. The sample has 190,000 or so clones, about 60% seen once. Treatment of the sample: oral pan-JAK inhibitor, 5-10 mg twice daily. Material: CD8+ T cells sorted from blood, obtained at week 24, from a patient treated with tofacitinib. These receptors all come from a human donor with alopecia areata.

The genes are TRBV7-8 and TRBJ1-2; D not certain. Germline V lookup: CDR1 SGHVS, CDR2 FQNEAQ. The CDR3 extends over 15 amino acids. Deletions cut 1 base from V and 5 bases from J, with 14 bases between. This CDR3 is CASSLVLGSRYGYTF. The CDR3 DNA follows: TGTGCCAGCAGCTTAGTCTTAGGGTCTCGGTATGGCTACACCTTC.

The chain couples TRBV5-1 to TRBJ2-6, with D perhaps TRBD1 (5 bases). CDR3 size: 16 residues. Trimming left V 2 bases short and J 0 bases short, with 9 bases between. Germline CDR1 and CDR2: SGHRS and YFSETQ. CDR3: CASSFPDSSGANVLTF. CDR3 DNA: TGCGCCAGCAGCTTCCCCGACAGCTCTGGGGCCAACGTCCTGACTTTC.

V gene TRBV12-5 combines with J gene TRBJ1-2; 8 bases match TRBD1. The J segment lost 4 bases and the V segment lost 4 bases, leaving 14 bases of the junction unmatched. The CDR3 runs 17 residues. The germline CDR1 and CDR2 sequences are LGHNT and FRNRAP. CDR3 sequence: CASGWVGTGGLGYGYTF. The CDR3 DNA follows: TGTGCTAGTGGTTGGGTCGGGACAGGCGGACTTGGCTATGGCTACACCTTC.

The genes are TRBV9 and TRBJ1-1, with unresolved D. Trimming removed 6 bases from V and 0 bases from J, with 12 bases in between. CDR3 length: 14 residues. The germline V gene has CDR1 SGDLS and CDR2 YYNGEE. CDR3 in DNA: TGTGCCAGCAACCAAAACCAACTGAACACTGAAGCTTTCTTT. It translates to CASNQNQLNTEAFF.

The chain has TRBV6-5 and TRBJ1-1, with a tentative D call TRBD1 (6 bases). The CDR3 has 15 residues. Germline lookup yields CDR1 MNHEY and CDR2 SVGAGI. The V gene lost 5 bases and the J gene lost 1 base, with 14 bases spanning the gap. CDR3 sequence: CASSNPYRENTEAFF. The CDR3 nucleotides are TGTGCCAGCAGTAACCCGTACAGGGAGAACACTGAAGCTTTCTTT.

J is TRBJ2-3 and V is TRBV9; the D is unclear. The V end was cut by 0 bases, the J end by 3 bases, with 8 bases between. The germline V gene encodes CDR1 SGDLS and CDR2 YYNGEE. The CDR3 loop spans 14 amino acids. Here the CDR3 DNA reads TGTGCCAGCAGCGTAGCTACCCAAACAGATACGCAGTATTTT. It translates to CASSVATQTDTQYF.

The CDR3 spells CANRENSGYTF. As DNA, the CDR3 is TGTGCTAACAGGGAAAACAGTGGCTACACCTTC. The chain uses TRBV30 and TRBJ1-2; a weak D match, TRBD1 (6 bases). Germline CDR1 and CDR2: GTSNPN and SVGIG (reference sequence). The CDR3 is 11 amino acids.

V and J are TRBV6-5 and TRBJ2-5; D unresolved. Germline V gene lookup returns CDR1 MNHEY and CDR2 SVGAGI. V was cut by 6 bases and J by 1 base, with 15 bases left in between. CDR3 size: 15 residues. The CDR3 sequence: CASSDRPRAQETQYF. The CDR3 DNA sequence: TGTGCCAGCAGCGACCGCCCCCGGGCCCAAGAGACCCAGTACTTC.

The CDR3: CASAEGHHTEAFF. The CDR3 DNA is TGCGCCAGCGCGGAGGGGCACCACACTGAAGCTTTCTTT. The chain is built from TRBV5-1 and TRBJ1-1, with a tentative D call TRBD1 (5 bases). Germline V CDR1 and CDR2: SGHRS, YFSETQ. CDR3 length equals 13 residues. V gave up 7 bases and J gave up 3 bases, with 13 bases separating them.

The rearrangement links TRBV7-9 to TRBJ2-2; tentatively, D is TRBD1 (6 bases). V dropped 8 bases and J dropped 0 bases, with 10 bases sitting between them. The CDR3 spans 14 residues. CDR1 is SEHNR and CDR2 is FQNEAQ in the germline V gene (reference sequence). The CDR3 DNA reads as TGTGCCAGCCCCCAGGGGCCGAACACCGGGGAGCTGTTTTTT. Translated: CASPQGPNTGELFF.

The J gene is TRBJ2-1, the V gene TRBV27; 8 bases match TRBD2. The CDR3 consists of 14 residues. V was pared by 3 bases and J by 5 bases, with 3 bases of the junction left unmatched. Germline V gives CDR1 MNHEY, CDR2 SMNVEV (reference sequence). CDR3 loop: CASSFLAGDNEQFF. CDR3 coding DNA: TGTGCCAGCAGTTTCCTAGCGGGTGACAATGAGCAGTTCTTC.

On this clone itself: One junction end disagrees with the germline gene, perhaps due to a read error. The chain couples TRBV5-1 to TRBJ1-1; D ambiguous. Germline CDR1 SGHRS, CDR2 YFSETQ. The CDR3 spans 11 residues. CDR3 DNA: TGTGCCAGCAGCTTGTGGGAGGAAGCTTTCTTT. As protein: CASSLWEEAFF.

The V and J genes are TRBV7-9 and TRBJ1-5, with D possibly being TRBD1 (6 bases). Trimming stripped 3 bases from V and 4 bases from J, with 10 bases between. The germline CDR1 and CDR2 sequences are SEHNR and FQNEAQ (reference sequence). CDR3 length: 14 amino acids. The CDR3 region is CASSLGGQNQPQHF. Written as DNA, the CDR3 is TGTGCCAGCAGCTTGGGGGGGCAGAATCAGCCCCAGCATTTT.

This chain joins TRBV13 and TRBJ2-1; D gene unclear. V lost 5 bases and J lost 5, with 7 bases in between. This CDR3 has 12 residues. Germline lookup yields CDR1 PRHDT and CDR2 FYEKMQ (reference sequence). CDR3 DNA: TGTGCCAGCAGCGCACTGAACAATGAGCAGTTCTTC. Translation gives CASSALNNEQFF.